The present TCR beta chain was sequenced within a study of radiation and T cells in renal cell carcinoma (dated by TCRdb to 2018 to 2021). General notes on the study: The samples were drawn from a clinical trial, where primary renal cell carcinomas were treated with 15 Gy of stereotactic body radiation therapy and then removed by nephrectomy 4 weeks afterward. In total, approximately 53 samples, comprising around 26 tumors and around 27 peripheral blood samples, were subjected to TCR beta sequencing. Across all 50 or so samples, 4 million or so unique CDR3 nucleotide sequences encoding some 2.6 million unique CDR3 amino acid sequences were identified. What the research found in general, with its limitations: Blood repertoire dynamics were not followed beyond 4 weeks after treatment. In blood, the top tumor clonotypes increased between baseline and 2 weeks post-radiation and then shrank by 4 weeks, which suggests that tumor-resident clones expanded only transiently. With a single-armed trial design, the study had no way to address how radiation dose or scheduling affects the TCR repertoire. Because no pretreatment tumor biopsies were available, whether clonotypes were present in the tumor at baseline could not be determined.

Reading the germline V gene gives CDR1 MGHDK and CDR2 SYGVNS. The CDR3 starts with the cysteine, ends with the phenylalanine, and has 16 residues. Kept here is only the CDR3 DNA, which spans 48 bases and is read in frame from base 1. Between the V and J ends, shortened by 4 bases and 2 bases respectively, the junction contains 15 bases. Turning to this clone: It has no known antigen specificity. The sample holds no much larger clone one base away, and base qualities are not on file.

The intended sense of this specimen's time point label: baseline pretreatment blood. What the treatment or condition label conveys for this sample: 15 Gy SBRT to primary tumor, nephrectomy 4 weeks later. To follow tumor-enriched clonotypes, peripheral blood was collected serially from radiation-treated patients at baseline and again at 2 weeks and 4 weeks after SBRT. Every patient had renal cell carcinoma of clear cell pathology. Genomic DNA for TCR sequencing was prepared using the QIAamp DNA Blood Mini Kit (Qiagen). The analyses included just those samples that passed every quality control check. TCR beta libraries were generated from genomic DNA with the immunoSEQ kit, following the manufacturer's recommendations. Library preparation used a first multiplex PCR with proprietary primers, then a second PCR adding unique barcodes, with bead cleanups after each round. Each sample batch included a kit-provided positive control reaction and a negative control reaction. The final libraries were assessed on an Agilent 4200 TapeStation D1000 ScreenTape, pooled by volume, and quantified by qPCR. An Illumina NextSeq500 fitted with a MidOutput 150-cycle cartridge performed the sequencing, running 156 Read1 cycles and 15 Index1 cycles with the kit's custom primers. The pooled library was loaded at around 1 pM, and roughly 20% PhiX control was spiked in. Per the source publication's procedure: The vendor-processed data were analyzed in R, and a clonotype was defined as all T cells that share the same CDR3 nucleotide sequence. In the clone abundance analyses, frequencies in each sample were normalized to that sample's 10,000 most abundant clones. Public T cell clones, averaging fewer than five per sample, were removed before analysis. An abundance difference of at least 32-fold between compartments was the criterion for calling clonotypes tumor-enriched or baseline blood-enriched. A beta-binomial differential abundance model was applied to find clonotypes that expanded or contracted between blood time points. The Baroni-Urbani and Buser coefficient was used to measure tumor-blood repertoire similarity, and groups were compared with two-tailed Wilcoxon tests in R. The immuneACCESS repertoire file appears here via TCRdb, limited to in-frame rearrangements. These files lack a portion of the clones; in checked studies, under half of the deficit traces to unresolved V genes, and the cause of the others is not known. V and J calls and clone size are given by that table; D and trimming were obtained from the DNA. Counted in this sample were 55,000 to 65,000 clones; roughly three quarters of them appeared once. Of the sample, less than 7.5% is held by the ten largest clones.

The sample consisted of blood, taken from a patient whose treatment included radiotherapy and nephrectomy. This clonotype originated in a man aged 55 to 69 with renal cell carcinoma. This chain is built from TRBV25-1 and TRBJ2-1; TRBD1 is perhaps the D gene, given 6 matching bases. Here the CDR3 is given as CASSGTGISAYNEQFF. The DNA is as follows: TGTGCCAGCAGTGGTACAGGGATATCGGCCTACAATGAGCAGTTCTTC.